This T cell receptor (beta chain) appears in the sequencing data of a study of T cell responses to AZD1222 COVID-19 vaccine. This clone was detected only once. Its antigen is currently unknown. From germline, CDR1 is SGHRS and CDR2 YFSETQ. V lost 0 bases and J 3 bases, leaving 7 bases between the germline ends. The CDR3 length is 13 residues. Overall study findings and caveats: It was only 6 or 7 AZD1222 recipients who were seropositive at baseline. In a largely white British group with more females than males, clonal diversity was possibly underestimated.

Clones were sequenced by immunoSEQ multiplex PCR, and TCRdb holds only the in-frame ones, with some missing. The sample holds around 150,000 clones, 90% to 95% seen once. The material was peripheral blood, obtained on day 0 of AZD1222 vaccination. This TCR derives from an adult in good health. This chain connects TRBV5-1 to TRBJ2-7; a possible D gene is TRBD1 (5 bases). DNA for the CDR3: TGCGCCAGCAGCTTGGCAGGGAACTACGAGCAGTACTTC. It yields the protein CASSLAGNYEQYF.